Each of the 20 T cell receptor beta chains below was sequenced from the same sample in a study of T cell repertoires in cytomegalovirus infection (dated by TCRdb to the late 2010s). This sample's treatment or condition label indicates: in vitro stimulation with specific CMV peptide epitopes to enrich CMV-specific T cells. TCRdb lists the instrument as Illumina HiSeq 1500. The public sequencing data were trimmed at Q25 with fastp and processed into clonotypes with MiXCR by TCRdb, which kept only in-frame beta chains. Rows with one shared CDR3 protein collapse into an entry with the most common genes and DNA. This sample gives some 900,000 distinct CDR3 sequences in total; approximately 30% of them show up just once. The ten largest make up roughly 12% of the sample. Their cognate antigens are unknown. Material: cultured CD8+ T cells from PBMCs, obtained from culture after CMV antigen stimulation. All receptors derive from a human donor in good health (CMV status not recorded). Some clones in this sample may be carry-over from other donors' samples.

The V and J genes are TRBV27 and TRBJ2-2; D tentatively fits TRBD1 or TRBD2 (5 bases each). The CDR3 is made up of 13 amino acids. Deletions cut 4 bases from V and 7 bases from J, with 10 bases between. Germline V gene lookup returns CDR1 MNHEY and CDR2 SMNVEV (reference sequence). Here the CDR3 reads CASSWQGDGELFF. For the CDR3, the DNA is TGTGCCAGCAGTTGGCAGGGAGACGGGGAGCTGTTTTTT.

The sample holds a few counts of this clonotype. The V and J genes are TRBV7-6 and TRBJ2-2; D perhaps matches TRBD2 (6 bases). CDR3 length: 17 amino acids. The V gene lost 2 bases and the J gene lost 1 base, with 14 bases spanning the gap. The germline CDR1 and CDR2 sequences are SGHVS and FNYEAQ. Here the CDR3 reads CASSLPEEGRNTGELFF. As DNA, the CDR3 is TGTGCCAGCAGCTTACCTGAGGAGGGGAGGAACACCGGGGAGCTGTTTTTT. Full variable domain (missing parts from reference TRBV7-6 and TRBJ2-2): GAGVSQSPRYKVTKRGQDVALRCDPISGHVSLYWYRQALGQGPEFLTYFNYEAQQDKSGLPNDRFSAERPEGSISTLTIQRTEQRDSAMYRCASSLPEEGRNTGELFFGEGSRLTVL.

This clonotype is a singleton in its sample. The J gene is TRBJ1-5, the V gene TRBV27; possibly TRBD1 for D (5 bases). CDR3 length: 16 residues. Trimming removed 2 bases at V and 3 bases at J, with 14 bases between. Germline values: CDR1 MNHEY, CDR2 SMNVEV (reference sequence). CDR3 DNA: TGTGCCAGCAGTTTAGGAGTAGGGGCTCCCAATCAGCCCCAGCATTTT. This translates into CASSLGVGAPNQPQHF.

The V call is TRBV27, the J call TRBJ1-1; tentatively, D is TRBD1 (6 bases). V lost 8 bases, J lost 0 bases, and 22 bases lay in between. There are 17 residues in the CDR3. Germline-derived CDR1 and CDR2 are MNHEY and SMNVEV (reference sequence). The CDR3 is CASQSLGAAYMNTEAFF. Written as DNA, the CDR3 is TGTGCCAGCCAAAGTTTGGGGGCGGCTTACATGAACACTGAAGCTTTCTTT.

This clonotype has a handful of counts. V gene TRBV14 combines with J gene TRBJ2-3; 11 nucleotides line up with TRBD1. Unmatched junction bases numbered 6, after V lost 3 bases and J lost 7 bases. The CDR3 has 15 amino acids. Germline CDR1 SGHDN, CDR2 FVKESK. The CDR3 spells CASSQGQGEMYTQYF. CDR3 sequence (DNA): TGTGCCAGCAGCCAGGGACAGGGGGAGATGTATACGCAGTATTTT.

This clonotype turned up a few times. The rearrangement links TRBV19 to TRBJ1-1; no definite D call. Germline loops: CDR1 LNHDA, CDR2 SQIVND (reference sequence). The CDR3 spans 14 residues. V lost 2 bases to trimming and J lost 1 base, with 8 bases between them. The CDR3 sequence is CASSINSQNTEAFF. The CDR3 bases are TGTGCCAGTAGTATAAACAGTCAGAACACTGAAGCTTTCTTT.

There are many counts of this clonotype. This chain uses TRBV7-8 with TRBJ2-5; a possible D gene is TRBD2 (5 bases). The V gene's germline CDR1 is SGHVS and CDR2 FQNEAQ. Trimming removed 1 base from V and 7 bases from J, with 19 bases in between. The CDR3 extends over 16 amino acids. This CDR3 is CASSLGGGAEVVTQYF. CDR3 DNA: TGTGCCAGCAGCTTAGGCGGCGGAGCGGAGGTGGTGACCCAGTACTTC.

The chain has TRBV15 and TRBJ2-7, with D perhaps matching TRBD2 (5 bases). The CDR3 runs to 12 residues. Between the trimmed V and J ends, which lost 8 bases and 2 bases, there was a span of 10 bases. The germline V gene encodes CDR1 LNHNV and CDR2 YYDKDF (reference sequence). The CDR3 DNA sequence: TGTGCCACCTCCGGACTGACCTACGAGCAGTACTTC. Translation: CATSGLTYEQYF.

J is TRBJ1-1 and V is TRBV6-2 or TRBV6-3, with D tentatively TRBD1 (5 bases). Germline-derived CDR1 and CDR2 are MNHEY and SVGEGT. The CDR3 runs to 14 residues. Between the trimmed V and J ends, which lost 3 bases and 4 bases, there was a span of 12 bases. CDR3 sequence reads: CASSYIGGGTEAFF. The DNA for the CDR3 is TGTGCCAGCAGTTATATCGGGGGTGGCACTGAAGCTTTCTTT.

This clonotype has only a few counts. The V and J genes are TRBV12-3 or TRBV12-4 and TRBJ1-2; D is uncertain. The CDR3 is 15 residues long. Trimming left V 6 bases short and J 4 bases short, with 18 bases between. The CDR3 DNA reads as TGTGCCAGCAGCCTCAGCGTCGCTCGAGTCTATGGCTACACCTTC. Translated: CASSLSVARVYGYTF.

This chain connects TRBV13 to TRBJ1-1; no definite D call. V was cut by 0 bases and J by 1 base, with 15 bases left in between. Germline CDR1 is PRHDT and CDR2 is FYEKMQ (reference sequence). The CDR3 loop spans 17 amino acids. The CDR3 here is CASSLGRGFGKNTEAFF. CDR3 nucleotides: TGTGCCAGCAGCTTAGGCCGAGGTTTCGGTAAGAACACTGAAGCTTTCTTT.

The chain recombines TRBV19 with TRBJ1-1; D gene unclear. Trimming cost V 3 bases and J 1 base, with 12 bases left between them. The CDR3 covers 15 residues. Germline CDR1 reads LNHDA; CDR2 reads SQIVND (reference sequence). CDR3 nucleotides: TGTGCCAGTAGTATGGGGTCAGTAGGGAACACTGAAGCTTTCTTT. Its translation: CASSMGSVGNTEAFF.

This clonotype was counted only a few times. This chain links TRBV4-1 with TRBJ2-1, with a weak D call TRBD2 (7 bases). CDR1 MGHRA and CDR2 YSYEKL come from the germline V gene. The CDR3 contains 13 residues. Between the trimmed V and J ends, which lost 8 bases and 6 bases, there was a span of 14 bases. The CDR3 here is CASGRGGSNEQFF. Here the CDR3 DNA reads TGCGCCAGCGGGAGGGGGGGCTCCAATGAGCAGTTCTTC.

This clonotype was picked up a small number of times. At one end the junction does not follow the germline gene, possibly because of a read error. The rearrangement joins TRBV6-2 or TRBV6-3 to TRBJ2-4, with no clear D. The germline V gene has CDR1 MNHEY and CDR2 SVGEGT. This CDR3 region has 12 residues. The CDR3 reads CASSYSGNNQYF. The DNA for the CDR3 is TGTGCCAGCAGTTACTCGGGGAACAATCAGTACTTC.

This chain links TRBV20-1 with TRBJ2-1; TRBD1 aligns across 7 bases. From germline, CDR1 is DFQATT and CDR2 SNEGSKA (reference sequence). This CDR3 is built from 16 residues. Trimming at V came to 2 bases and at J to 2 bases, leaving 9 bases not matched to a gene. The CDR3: CSARSPGQGAYNEQFF. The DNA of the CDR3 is TGCAGTGCTAGAAGCCCGGGGCAGGGGGCCTACAATGAGCAGTTCTTC.

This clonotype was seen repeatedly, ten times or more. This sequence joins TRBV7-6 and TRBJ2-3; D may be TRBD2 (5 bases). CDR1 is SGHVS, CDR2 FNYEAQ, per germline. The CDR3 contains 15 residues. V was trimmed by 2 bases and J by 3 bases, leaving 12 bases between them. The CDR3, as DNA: TGTGCCAGCAGCTTACTCGGGATAGGGACAGATACGCAGTATTTT. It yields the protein CASSLLGIGTDTQYF.

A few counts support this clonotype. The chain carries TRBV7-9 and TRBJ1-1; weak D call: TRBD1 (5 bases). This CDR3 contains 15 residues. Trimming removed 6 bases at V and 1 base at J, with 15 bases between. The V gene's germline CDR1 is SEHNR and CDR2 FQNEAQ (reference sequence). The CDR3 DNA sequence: TGTGCCAGCAGGCAACAGGAGTCCTCGAACACTGAAGCTTTCTTT. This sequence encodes CASRQQESSNTEAFF.

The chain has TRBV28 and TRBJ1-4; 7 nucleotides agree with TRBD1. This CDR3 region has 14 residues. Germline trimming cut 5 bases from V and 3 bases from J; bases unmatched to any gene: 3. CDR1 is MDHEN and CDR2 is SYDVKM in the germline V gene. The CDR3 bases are TGTGCCAGCAGTACCACAGGGGCTAATGAAAAACTGTTTTTT. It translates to CASSTTGANEKLFF.

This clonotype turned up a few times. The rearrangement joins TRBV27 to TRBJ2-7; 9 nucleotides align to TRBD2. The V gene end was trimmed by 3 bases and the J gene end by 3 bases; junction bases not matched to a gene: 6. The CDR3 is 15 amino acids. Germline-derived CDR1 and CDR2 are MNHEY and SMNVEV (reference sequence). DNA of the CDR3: TGTGCCAGCAGTTTTGGGCGGGGGGGAGACTACGAGCAGTACGTC. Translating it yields CASSFGRGGDYEQYV.

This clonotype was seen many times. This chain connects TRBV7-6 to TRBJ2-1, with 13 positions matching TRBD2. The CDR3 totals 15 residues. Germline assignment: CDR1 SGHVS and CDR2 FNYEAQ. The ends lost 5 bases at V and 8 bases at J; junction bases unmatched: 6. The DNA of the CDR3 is TGTGCCAGCAGCCCAGGACTAGCGGGGGTGGATGAGCAGTTCTTC. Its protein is CASSPGLAGVDEQFF. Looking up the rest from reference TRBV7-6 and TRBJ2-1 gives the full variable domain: GAGVSQSPRYKVTKRGQDVALRCDPISGHVSLYWYRQALGQGPEFLTYFNYEAQQDKSGLPNDRFSAERPEGSISTLTIQRTEQRDSAMYRCASSPGLAGVDEQFFGPGTRLTVL.